The clone carrying this T cell receptor beta chain was observed a handful of times. Its antigen is as yet unknown. The junction differs from germline at one of its ends, possibly a read error. The CDR3 runs to 15 residues. This entry belongs to a study of blood T cells in healthy people across ages. Overall study: Template switching caught about one barcoded beta molecule for each two T cells.

A second PCR, run for roughly 7 to 11 cycles, used a sample-barcoded 5' primer plus a J-beta primer mix. Every molecule of cDNA carried a tag from a template-switch adaptor with 12 random nucleotides. All samples gave at least 2.5 million CDR3-containing paired-end reads. TCRdb itself ran the 5' RACE reads through MiXCR, one entry per CDR3 protein. Altogether around 520,000 distinct CDR3 sequences are present, roughly a quarter being singletons, with the ten largest covering about 3.9%. Study conclusions and caveats: PBMCs went unsorted, and a conclusive naive versus antigen-experienced comparison was therefore prevented.

Another study also made use of these data, one on T cells of mothers and their children.

The source of this sequence is a boy aged 2 to 10 in good health. The chain carries TRBV12-3 or TRBV12-4 and TRBJ2-5; D might be TRBD1 (6 bases). The sequencing input was blood. CDR3 bases: TGTGCCAGCAGTTCTGCGCTGGGTCGGGACAATGAGCGGTTCTTC. Translation gives CASSSALGRDNERFF.